These T cell receptor beta chains were read from a single sample in a study of T cell responses to AZD1222 COVID-19 vaccine. Data came from immunoSEQ multiplex PCR; TCRdb stores just in-frame clones and leaves some out. The sample consists of 50,000 to 60,000 clones, 80% of them appearing once. Sample: peripheral blood, taken 28 days after the second AZD1222 dose. The receptors were gathered from an adult who received the AZD1222 COVID-19 vaccine. The CDR3 runs from the conserved cysteine through the conserved F or W. The D gene is left open where the match is weak.

D gene: TRBD1; V gene: TRBV2; J gene: TRBJ2-2; CDR3 protein: CASSETGRGHGELFF
D gene: NA; V gene: TRBV7-9; J gene: TRBJ1-4; CDR3 protein: CASSSGEGEKLFF
D gene: TRBD1; V gene: TRBV18; J gene: TRBJ1-1; CDR3 protein: CASSRDRGKDTEAFF
D gene: NA; V gene: TRBV6-4; J gene: TRBJ1-5; CDR3 protein: CASSVGYGHQPQHF
D gene: NA; V gene: TRBV18; J gene: TRBJ2-3; CDR3 protein: CASSPRGADTQYF
D gene: NA; V gene: TRBV19; J gene: TRBJ2-1; CDR3 protein: CASSIWQGNEQFF
D gene: NA; V gene: TRBV28; J gene: TRBJ2-2; CDR3 protein: CASSITPPGVGTGELFF
D gene: NA; V gene: TRBV15; J gene: TRBJ1-6; CDR3 protein: CATSRAAGQMGSYNSPLHF
D gene: NA; V gene: TRBV13; J gene: TRBJ2-2; CDR3 protein: CASSLGQLTGELFF
D gene: NA; V gene: TRBV2; J gene: TRBJ1-2; CDR3 protein: CASSEQPGQGYTF
D gene: NA; V gene: TRBV5-1; J gene: TRBJ1-3; CDR3 protein: CASSLFGGSNTIYF
D gene: TRBD1; V gene: TRBV6-5; J gene: TRBJ1-6; CDR3 protein: CASSSGTGVSPLHF
D gene: NA; V gene: TRBV6-5; J gene: TRBJ1-1; CDR3 protein: CASSPLHNTEAFF
D gene: NA; V gene: TRBV7-2; J gene: TRBJ1-5; CDR3 protein: CASSPAGEQPQHF
D gene: TRBD1; V gene: TRBV3-1/TRBV3-2; J gene: TRBJ2-4; CDR3 protein: CASSQAGQGAGVAKNIQYF
D gene: TRBD2; V gene: TRBV5-6; J gene: TRBJ2-7; CDR3 protein: CASSLAVLAGGYEQYF
D gene: TRBD1; V gene: TRBV7-9; J gene: TRBJ2-5; CDR3 protein: CASSPDGGQGLKTQYF
D gene: TRBD2; V gene: TRBV27; J gene: TRBJ2-7; CDR3 protein: CASSRTRTYEQYF